These 29 T cell receptor beta chains were sequenced from one sample in a study of cytomegalovirus exposure and HLA in healthy donors. In the PCR, 60 Vbeta and 13 Jbeta primers were used. The assay was immunoSEQ multiplex PCR, and TCRdb's table has in-frame clones only and misses some. The data show approximately 210,000 clones, about four fifths seen once. Specimen: PBMCs. The receptor source for this set is a man aged 35-49 years in good health and CMV-seropositive.

The V gene is TRBV5-1, the J gene TRBJ1-5, with D tentatively TRBD1 (5 bases). In germline, CDR1 is SGHRS, CDR2 YFSETQ. CDR3 size: 14 residues. The V end lost 5 bases, the J end lost 5 bases, and 14 bases lay between the germline ends. In DNA, the CDR3 is TGCGCCAGCAGTGCACGGGGGGGAGATCAGCCCCAGCATTTT. Protein sequence: CASSARGGDQPQHF.

This clone was counted a single time. J is TRBJ2-7 and V is TRBV6-6; 7 nucleotides match TRBD1. Unmatched junction bases numbered 5, after V lost 5 bases and J lost 7 bases. The CDR3 has 12 amino acids. Looked up from germline, CDR1 is MNHNY and CDR2 is SVGAGI (reference sequence). The CDR3 nucleotides are TGTGCCAGCAGTCGGACAGGACAAGAGCAGTACGTC. This sequence encodes CASSRTGQEQYV.

The table lists this clone with a few counts. This rearrangement joins TRBV7-6 to TRBJ2-1; possibly TRBD2 for D (5 bases). From germline, CDR1 is SGHVS and CDR2 FNYEAQ. There are 15 residues in the CDR3. The V gene lost 1 base and the J gene lost 4 bases, with 11 bases spanning the gap. DNA for the CDR3: TGTGCCAGCAGCTTAGATTGGTCGGGGTACAATGAGCAGTTCTTC. Translation gives CASSLDWSGYNEQFF.

The genes are TRBV2 and TRBJ2-2; D possibly corresponds to TRBD1 (7 bases). Trimming stripped 8 bases from V and 5 bases from J, with 18 bases between. The CDR3 extends over 15 amino acids. Germline V CDR1 and CDR2: SNHLY, FYNNEI. CDR3 nucleotides: TGTGCCAGCGGACTGGAGGGGGCCTCTACCGGGGAGCTGTTTTTT. This encodes CASGLEGASTGELFF. The full variable domain, completed using reference TRBV2 and TRBJ2-2, is EPEVTQTPSHQVTQMGQEVILRCVPISNHLYFYWYRQILGQKVEFLVSFYNNEISEKSEIFDDQFSVERPDGSNFTLKIRSTKLEDSAMYFCASGLEGASTGELFFGEGSRLTVL.

V is TRBV15 and J is TRBJ2-1; 10 bases fit TRBD2. The CDR3 has 21 residues. Trimming at V came to 0 bases and at J to 4 bases, leaving 18 bases not matched to a gene. Germline V gives CDR1 LNHNV, CDR2 YYDKDF (reference sequence). DNA of the CDR3: TGTGCCACCAGCAGAGATCAGGGGGCCTACTCCGGGACTAGCGTATACAATGAGCAGTTCTTC. Protein: CATSRDQGAYSGTSVYNEQFF.

This clone has only one observation. The chain joins TRBV25-1 to TRBJ2-5; 8 bases fit TRBD2. In germline, CDR1 is MGHDK, CDR2 SYGVNS. J was trimmed by 1 base and V by 0 bases; bases with no gene match: 7. There are 17 residues in the CDR3. The CDR3 DNA reads TGTGCCAGCAGTGAATATTCCCTAGCGGGCCTCCAAGAGACCCAGTACTTC. Protein sequence: CASSEYSLAGLQETQYF. Combining the CDR3 with reference TRBV25-1 and TRBJ2-5 gives the whole variable domain EADIYQTPRYLVIGTGKKITLECSQTMGHDKMYWYQQDPGMELHLIHYSYGVNSTEKGDLSSESTVSRIRTEHFPLTLESARPSHTSQYLCASSEYSLAGLQETQYFGPGTRLLVL.

This clone occurred once. The junction differs from germline at one of its ends, possibly a read error. The chain carries TRBV7-7 and TRBJ2-5, with D tentatively TRBD1 (5 bases). Looked up from germline, CDR1 is SSHAT and CDR2 is FNYEAQ (reference sequence). The CDR3 loop spans 15 amino acids. CDR3 region: CASSRTTDTQETQYF. In DNA form, the CDR3 reads TGTGCTAGCAGCAGAACGACGGACACTCAAGAGACCCAGTACTTC.

The rearrangement links TRBV11-1 to TRBJ2-7, with TRBD2 identical over 8 bases. The V and J ends lost 4 bases and 3 bases, in that order; junction bases with no gene match: 8. The germline V gene encodes CDR1 SGHAT and CDR2 FQDESV (reference sequence). CDR3 length: 15 amino acids. The CDR3 protein is CASSSPLAGRYEQYV. In nucleotides, the CDR3 is TGTGCCAGCAGCTCGCCTCTAGCGGGCCGCTACGAGCAGTACGTC.

The chain employs TRBV6-6 and TRBJ2-2; 10 nucleotides align to TRBD2. Germline lookup yields CDR1 MNHNY and CDR2 SVGAGI (reference sequence). CDR3 length: 15 amino acids. Germline trimming cut 8 bases from V and 7 bases from J; bases unmatched to any gene: 10. CDR3 nucleotides: TGTGCCAGCCAGTACTCTAGCGGGAGTGTCGGGGAGCTGTTTTTT. Encoded protein: CASQYSSGSVGELFF.

The V and J genes are TRBV27 and TRBJ2-3; possibly TRBD2 for D (6 bases). Germline V gene lookup returns CDR1 MNHEY and CDR2 SMNVEV (reference sequence). This CDR3 has 15 residues. V was cut by 3 bases and J by 7 bases, with 17 bases left in between. In DNA form, the CDR3 reads TGTGCCAGCAGTTTCGATCCCACTAGCTTGAATACGCAGTATTTT. This encodes CASSFDPTSLNTQYF.

The chain couples TRBV19 to TRBJ1-2; maybe TRBD1 (5 bases). The CDR3 is made up of 12 amino acids. Germline V CDR1 and CDR2: LNHDA, SQIVND (reference sequence). Trimming cost V 5 bases and J 1 base, with 5 bases left between them. CDR3 sequence reads: CASSDSNYGYTF. Written as DNA, the CDR3 is TGTGCCAGTAGTGACAGTAACTATGGCTACACCTTC.

The rearrangement links TRBV9 to TRBJ2-1, with D possibly TRBD1 on 7 matching bases. V was trimmed by 2 bases and J by 10 bases, leaving 10 bases between them. Germline CDR1 SGDLS, CDR2 YYNGEE. CDR3 length: 12 amino acids. The CDR3 reads CASSVQGGEQFF. CDR3 nucleotides: TGTGCCAGCAGCGTCCAGGGGGGAGAGCAGTTCTTC.

The chain combines TRBV5-8 with TRBJ1-1; D may be TRBD1 (5 bases). Per the germline V gene, CDR1 is SGHTS and CDR2 is YDEGEE. Between the trimmed V and J ends, which lost 4 bases and 8 bases, there was a span of 18 bases. The CDR3 runs to 14 residues. CDR3 protein: CASSQAWTLNEAFF. As DNA, the CDR3 is TGTGCCAGCAGCCAGGCCTGGACACTTAACGAAGCTTTCTTT.

The chain has TRBV18 and TRBJ1-5; 8 nucleotides align to TRBD1. Per germline, CDR1 KGHSH and CDR2 LQKENI. The V segment lost 2 bases and the J segment 12 bases; nucleotides outside the gene matches: 9. The CDR3 runs to 14 residues. CDR3 in DNA: TGTGCCAGCTCACCAAGTGTAGGACAGGGAGTCCAGCATTTT. Residues: CASSPSVGQGVQHF. Full variable domain (rest looked up from reference TRBV18 and TRBJ1-5): NAGVMQNPRHLVRRRGQEARLRCSPMKGHSHVYWYRQLPEEGLKFMVYLQKENIIDESGMPKERFSAEFPKEGPSILRIQQVVRGDSAAYFCASSPSVGQGVQHFGDGTRLSIL.

The V call is TRBV11-2, the J call TRBJ1-4; 10 positions agree with TRBD1. With 5 bases clipped from V and 0 bases from J, the junction kept 3 bases outside the gene matches. Germline CDR1 reads SGHAT; CDR2 reads FQNNGV. The CDR3 totals 16 residues. The CDR3 nucleotides read TGTGCCAGCAGCGCCGGGACAGGGGCAACTAATGAAAAACTGTTTTTT. It is translated as CASSAGTGATNEKLFF. The variable domain in full, with the rest retrieved from reference TRBV11-2 and TRBJ1-4, is EAGVAQSPRYKIIEKRQSVAFWCNPISGHATLYWYQQILGQGPKLLIQFQNNGVVDDSQLPKDRFSAERLKGVDSTLKIQPAKLEDSAVYLCASSAGTGATNEKLFFGSGTQLSVL.

The chain links TRBV6-5 to TRBJ2-7; the match to TRBD1 covers 8 bases. Germline V gene data show CDR1 as MNHEY and CDR2 as SVGAGI. The CDR3 sequence is 13 residues long. Trimming removed 7 bases from V and 6 bases from J; junction bases left unmatched: 8. This CDR3 reads CASIGQGLGEQYF. The CDR3 DNA sequence: TGTGCCAGCATCGGACAGGGTTTGGGCGAGCAGTACTTC.

CDR3 DNA sequence: TGCGCCAGCAGCCAACAAAATGAGCAGTTCTTC. This gives the protein CASSQQNEQFF. The V and J genes are TRBV4-1 and TRBJ2-1; no clear D. Trimming shortened V by 2 bases and J by 7 bases, and 3 bases separated the two germline ends. CDR3 length: 11 residues. Germline CDR1 and CDR2: MGHRA and YSYEKL.

The rearrangement joins TRBV6-1 to TRBJ2-7; TRBD1 aligns across 8 bases. The germline V gene encodes CDR1 MNHNS and CDR2 SASEGT. The junction had 5 bases not matched to a gene; V was cut back by 6 bases and J by 1 base. This CDR3 contains 14 residues. This chain's CDR3 is CASRQGVKSYEQYF. The CDR3 nucleotides are TGTGCCAGCAGACAGGGGGTAAAATCCTACGAGCAGTACTTC.

This clone was seen only a few times. Germline is not matched at one junction end, which may reflect a read error. This chain connects TRBV29-1 to TRBJ2-7, with D maybe TRBD1 (6 bases). The CDR3 totals 13 residues. CDR1 is SQVTM, CDR2 ANQGSEA, per germline. CDR3 amino acids: CSAERGTPAEQYF. The CDR3 region has the DNA TGCAGCGCTGAAAGGGGGACCCCGGCCGAGCAGTACTTC.

This clone was recorded only once. The chain has TRBV11-3 and TRBJ2-1; no definite D call. Trimming stripped 5 bases from V and 4 bases from J, with 6 bases between. From germline, CDR1 is SGHNT and CDR2 YENEEA. The CDR3 has 12 amino acids. CDR3 sequence reads: CASSAYYNEQFF. CDR3 DNA sequence: TGTGCCAGCAGCGCCTATTACAATGAGCAGTTCTTC.

This clone was counted between two and nine times. The V gene is TRBV11-1, the J gene TRBJ2-7; D uncertain. Germline CDR1 and CDR2: SGHAT and FQDESV (reference sequence). Trimming removed 1 base from V and 3 bases from J, with 10 bases in between. The CDR3 is made up of 14 amino acids. DNA of the CDR3: TGTGCCAGCAGCTTAGAAGGCGTGGGCTACGAGCAGTACGTC. Protein: CASSLEGVGYEQYV.

This chain connects TRBV6-1 to TRBJ2-7, with 11 bases fitting TRBD2. Per the germline V gene, CDR1 is MNHNS and CDR2 is SASEGT. Losses at the gene ends were 4 bases for V and 2 bases for J; bases not matched to a gene: 4. The CDR3 has 15 amino acids. This CDR3 reads CASSATSGGAYEQYV. CDR3 DNA: TGTGCCAGCAGTGCTACTAGCGGGGGAGCCTACGAGCAGTACGTC.

This chain joins TRBV7-2 and TRBJ2-1, with TRBD2 matching over 12 bases. The CDR3 covers 14 residues. Germline-derived CDR1 and CDR2 are SGHTA and FQGNSA. With 5 bases clipped from V and 7 bases from J, the junction kept 3 bases outside the gene matches. The CDR3 nucleotides read TGTGCCAGCAGCACCGGACTAGCGGGGAATGAGCAGTTCTTC. Its protein product is CASSTGLAGNEQFF.

This clone was detected once. V is TRBV5-1 and J is TRBJ2-1; D is ambiguous. Germline lookup yields CDR1 SGHRS and CDR2 YFSETQ. The CDR3 extends over 15 amino acids. V shed 7 bases and J shed 4 bases, with 18 bases lying between them. CDR3 region: CASSHAPSLYNEQFF. CDR3 nucleotides: TGCGCCAGCTCCCACGCCCCCTCTCTATACAATGAGCAGTTCTTC.

The rearrangement links TRBV19 to TRBJ2-1; weak D call: TRBD1 (6 bases). Germline CDR1 and CDR2: LNHDA and SQIVND (reference sequence). This CDR3 has 14 amino acids. Trimming left V 9 bases short and J 5 bases short, with 17 bases between. The CDR3 bases are TGTGCCAGCCGACACGCAGGGGTTCACAATGAGCAGTTCTTC. Protein product: CASRHAGVHNEQFF.

V usage is TRBV5-6 and J usage is TRBJ1-3, with D unclear. The CDR3 consists of 16 residues. Per the germline V gene, CDR1 is SGHDT and CDR2 is YYEEEE. V dropped 0 bases and J dropped 0 bases, with 10 bases sitting between them. As DNA, the CDR3 is TGTGCCAGCAGCTTGGGTGCGGGCTTCTCTGGAAACACCATATATTTT. It encodes CASSLGAGFSGNTIYF.

The chain is built from TRBV23-1 and TRBJ1-1; tentative D call: TRBD1 (6 bases). TRBV23-1 is placed among ORFs of uncertain function. V was shortened by 0 bases and J by 5 bases, with 10 bases between the two germline ends. The length of the CDR3 is 14 residues. In DNA form, the CDR3 reads TGCGCCAGCAGTCAATCGAACAGGGTAACTGAAGCTTTCTTT. Its translation: CASSQSNRVTEAFF.

The chain has TRBV7-3 and TRBJ2-1; 13 nucleotides align to TRBD2. This CDR3 comprises 17 residues. Germline V gene lookup returns CDR1 SGHTA and CDR2 FQGTGA. Trimming removed 1 base from V and 9 bases from J; junction bases left unmatched: 9. The CDR3 loop reads CASSLKSGLAGAAEQFF. The DNA for the CDR3 is TGTGCCAGCAGCTTAAAGTCCGGACTAGCGGGAGCGGCTGAGCAGTTCTTC.

The genes are TRBV15 and TRBJ2-5, with 8 bases fitting TRBD2. J was trimmed by 3 bases and V by 0 bases; bases with no gene match: 3. This CDR3 is 15 amino acids long. Germline CDR1 is LNHNV and CDR2 is YYDKDF (reference sequence). In nucleotides, the CDR3 is TGTGCCACCAGCAGAGATACTAGCGGTAAAGAGACCCAGTACTTC. It translates to CATSRDTSGKETQYF.